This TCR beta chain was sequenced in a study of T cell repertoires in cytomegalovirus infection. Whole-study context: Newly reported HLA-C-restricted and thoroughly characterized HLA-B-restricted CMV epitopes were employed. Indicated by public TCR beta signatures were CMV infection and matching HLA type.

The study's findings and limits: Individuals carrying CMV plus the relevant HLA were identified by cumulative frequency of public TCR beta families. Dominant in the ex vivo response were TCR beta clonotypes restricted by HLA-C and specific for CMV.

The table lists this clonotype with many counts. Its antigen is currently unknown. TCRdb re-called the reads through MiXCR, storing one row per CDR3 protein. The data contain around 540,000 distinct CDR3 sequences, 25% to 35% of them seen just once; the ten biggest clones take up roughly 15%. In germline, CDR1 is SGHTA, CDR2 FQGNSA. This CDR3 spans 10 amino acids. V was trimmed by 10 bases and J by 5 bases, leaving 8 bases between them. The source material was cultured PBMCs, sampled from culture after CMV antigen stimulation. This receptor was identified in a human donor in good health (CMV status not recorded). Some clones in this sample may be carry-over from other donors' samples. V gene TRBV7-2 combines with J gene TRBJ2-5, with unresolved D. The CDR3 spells CATSGETQYF. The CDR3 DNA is TGTGCCACCTCCGGGGAGACCCAGTACTTC.